This T cell receptor (beta chain) was recovered during a study of blood T cell repertoires in COVID-19. Across the whole study: Spain, Italy and the United States supplied samples that represented acute and convalescent COVID-19. In each case, the material was cDNA or gDNA derived from T cells, B-cell-depleted T cells, or PBMCs.

Germline V gene sequence: CDR1 SGHVS, CDR2 FQNEAQ. Trimming stripped 1 base from V and 8 bases from J, with 8 bases between. This CDR3 spans 13 amino acids. Under the authors' procedure: Cell counts per sample came from amplifying reference gene primers. The method was immunoSEQ multiplex PCR; TCRdb's version includes in-frame clones alone and lacks a portion of them. The V and J calls and clone size come from that table; D and trimming were worked out from the DNA. The table has roughly 120,000 clones, around 68% seen once; the top ten hold roughly 7.5%. The clonotype comes from a woman aged 60-70 years with acute or convalescent COVID-19. The rearrangement links TRBV7-8 to TRBJ1-4; no clear D gene. Sequenced input: peripheral blood. The CDR3 bases are TGTGCCAGCAGCTTAGGGACGGGAGAAAAACTGTTTTTT. Amino acid sequence: CASSLGTGEKLFF.